The sequence of this T cell receptor beta chain was determined in a study of blood T cells in healthy people across ages. Together with a sample-barcoded 5' primer, a J-beta primer mix was included in a second PCR lasting about 6 to 11 cycles. TCRdb redid the calling of the 5' RACE reads with MiXCR, one entry per CDR3 protein. The table has about 940,000 distinct CDR3 sequences, roughly 43% seen once. Per-sample yields of isolated PBMCs were at least 6 million. CDR1 is MNHEY and CDR2 is SVGEGT in the germline V gene. The ends were cut back, 4 bases at V and 5 bases at J, with 15 bases in the middle. The CDR3 contains 15 residues.

This sequence originates from a man in his thirties or forties in good health. The chain employs TRBV6-2 or TRBV6-3 and TRBJ2-1; no definite D call. Sequenced: blood. CDR3 DNA sequence: TGTGCCAGCAGTTCTCAATGGCAGATCAACAATGAGCAGTTCTTC. Its translation: CASSSQWQINNEQFF.